A selection of T cell receptor beta chains follows, all from one sample in a study of vaccination and CD4 T cells after COVID-19. Their antigen targets remain unknown. TCRdb used MiXCR to reprocess the PCR reads, holding one entry per CDR3 protein. Of 3,000 to 4,000 distinct CDR3 sequences detected, 30% to 40% appear once; the ten largest clones hold roughly 31%. The sequencing input was CD4+ T cells from blood, cultured in vitro. The receptor source for this set is a human donor who had recovered from COVID-19. CDR3s include the opening cysteine and the closing phenylalanine or tryptophan. The D gene is left open where the match is weak. Not every row has a clone size; where given, it reads once, few, many or a size class.

>TRBV5-1|-|-|TRBJ1-6
CASSYTGVSYNSPLHF
TGCGCCAGCAGCTATACAGGAGTCTCCTATAATTCACCCCTCCACTTT
>TRBV7-9|-|-|TRBJ2-3
CASSSLWLDYTDTQYF
TGTGCCAGCAGCTCCCTCTGGCTAGACTACACAGATACGCAGTATTTT
>TRBV12-3/TRBV12-4|-|-|TRBJ2-7
CASSGGKSYEQYF
TGTGCCAGCAGTGGGGGCAAGTCCTACGAGCAGTACTTC
>TRBV15|TRBD1|few|TRBJ1-6
CATSRLTGGAESPLHF
TGTGCCACCAGCAGATTGACAGGGGGCGCAGAATCACCCCTCCACTTT
>TRBV12-3/TRBV12-4|TRBD2|once|TRBJ2-3
CASSPGLADTDTQYF
TGTGCCAGCAGTCCGGGACTAGCCGACACAGATACGCAGTATTTT
>TRBV7-2|-|-|TRBJ2-2
CASSSIAGELFF
TGTGCCAGCAGCTCCATAGCCGGGGAGCTGTTTTTT
>TRBV11-2|-|-|TRBJ2-2
CASSSPLATGNTGELFF
TGTGCCAGCAGCTCGCCTTTGGCAACGGGAAACACCGGGGAGCTGTTTTTT
>TRBV7-9|-|few|TRBJ1-6
CASSLVIGDSPLHF
TGTGCCAGCAGCTTAGTTATCGGAGATTCACCCCTCCACTTT
>TRBV12-5|-|-|TRBJ2-5
CASGRAWQTQYF
TGTGCTAGTGGCAGGGCCTGGCAGACCCAGTACTTC
>TRBV30|-|-|TRBJ1-6
CAWSVGQTNSPLHF
TGTGCCTGGAGCGTAGGACAGACTAATTCACCCCTCCACTTT
>TRBV7-9|-|-|TRBJ2-5
CASSFETQYF
TGTGCCAGCAGCTTCGAGACCCAGTACTTC
>TRBV12-3/TRBV12-4|-|-|TRBJ2-3
CASSLARRLSTDTQYF
TGTGCCAGCAGTTTAGCACGGCGACTGAGCACAGATACGCAGTATTTT
>TRBV5-3|TRBD1|few|TRBJ1-1
CARSTRQGFMNTEAFF
TGTGCCAGAAGCACCCGACAGGGTTTCATGAACACTGAAGCTTTCTTT
>TRBV20-1|TRBD1|-|TRBJ1-3
CSARDMRGPANTIYF
TGCAGTGCTAGAGATATGAGGGGGCCTGCGAACACCATATATTTT
>TRBV6-1|TRBD1|-|TRBJ1-1
CASRPQQGVAFF
TGTGCCAGCAGACCCCAACAGGGGGTGGCTTTCTTT
>TRBV7-9|-|-|TRBJ1-4
CASSLARDNEKLFF
TGTGCCAGCAGCTTGGCCAGGGATAATGAAAAACTGTTTTTT
>TRBV19|-|medium-sized|TRBJ1-1
CASSTRTEAFF
TGTGCCAGTAGTACGAGGACTGAAGCTTTCTTT
>TRBV30|-|-|TRBJ2-6
CAWSVLGSGANVLTF
TGTGCCTGGAGTGTCCTAGGCTCTGGGGCCAACGTCCTGACTTTC
>TRBV11-1|-|few|TRBJ1-1
CASSLQGGATEAFF
TGTGCCAGCAGCTTACAGGGCGGCGCCACTGAAGCTTTCTTT
>TRBV18|-|hyperexpanded|TRBJ1-2
CASSPQGRHYGYTF
TGTGCCAGCTCACCCCAGGGGCGCCACTATGGCTACACCTTC
>TRBV20-1|-|few|TRBJ1-1
CSARDLGSGTEAFF
TGCAGTGCTAGAGACCTGGGGTCCGGCACTGAAGCTTTCTTT
>TRBV19|TRBD1|-|TRBJ1-2
CASTPDRGVYGYTF
TGTGCCAGTACCCCGGACAGGGGCGTCTATGGCTACACCTTC
>TRBV4-1|TRBD2|few|TRBJ2-5
CASSQDRSGGVETQYF
TGCGCCAGCAGCCAAGATAGAAGCGGGGGGGTAGAGACCCAGTACTTC
>TRBV7-6|-|-|TRBJ2-3
CASSPRGGEADTQYF
TGTGCCAGCAGCCCTAGGGGGGGGGAGGCAGATACGCAGTATTTT
>TRBV27|-|medium-sized|TRBJ2-5
CASSPYRDLQETQYF
TGTGCCAGTTCCCCCTACAGGGACCTCCAGGAGACCCAGTACTTC
>TRBV30|TRBD1|-|TRBJ2-5
CALGQQETQYF
TGTGCCTTGGGACAGCAAGAGACCCAGTACTTC
>TRBV12-3/TRBV12-4|TRBD1|-|TRBJ1-2
CASSLGQSIGDGYTF
TGTGCCAGCAGTTTGGGACAGTCCATTGGGGATGGCTACACCTTC
>TRBV3-1|-|-|TRBJ1-1
CASSRLSRGNTEAFF
TGTGCCAGCAGCCGCCTGTCGAGGGGGAACACTGAAGCTTTCTTT
>TRBV30|-|-|TRBJ2-1
CAWSHRSGGMHGEQFF
TGTGCCTGGAGTCATCGTTCGGGGGGCATGCATGGTGAGCAGTTCTTC
>TRBV10-3|-|medium-sized|TRBJ2-4
CAISESSRTVKNIQYF
TGTGCCATCAGTGAGTCCTCTCGGACAGTAAAAAACATTCAGTACTTC
>TRBV5-1|-|few|TRBJ1-1
CASSSYVTNTEAFF
TGCGCCAGCAGCTCCTACGTTACGAACACTGAAGCTTTCTTT
>TRBV6-1|-|few|TRBJ1-1
CASMDRWGNTEAFF
TGTGCCAGCATGGACAGATGGGGGAACACTGAAGCTTTCTTT
>TRBV6-1|-|-|TRBJ2-1
CASSHLWGGSGNEQFF
TGTGCCAGCAGTCACCTGTGGGGGGGCTCGGGGAATGAGCAGTTCTTC
>TRBV6-1|-|medium-sized|TRBJ2-1
CASTRGPLADDEQFF
TGTGCCAGCACCAGGGGCCCCTTGGCTGACGATGAGCAGTTCTTC
>TRBV2|TRBD1|-|TRBJ2-2
CASRDRDHSTGELFF
TGTGCCAGCAGGGACAGGGATCATTCCACCGGGGAGCTGTTTTTT
>TRBV6-1|TRBD1|medium-sized|TRBJ1-2
CASRPPGQGHYGYTF
TGTGCCAGCAGACCTCCGGGACAGGGTCACTATGGCTACACCTTC
>TRBV7-9|-|-|TRBJ1-5
CASSFGQLNQPQHF
TGTGCCAGCAGCTTTGGGCAGCTCAATCAGCCCCAGCATTTT
>TRBV6-5|-|medium-sized|TRBJ1-2
CASSYGTWGGGYTF
TGTGCCAGCAGTTACGGGACATGGGGTGGTGGCTACACCTTC
>TRBV29-1|-|-|TRBJ1-2
CSVDRGGGYGYTF
TGCAGCGTTGATAGAGGGGGTGGCTATGGCTACACCTTC
>TRBV9|TRBD2|-|TRBJ2-5
CASSVAASGGSQETQYF
TGTGCCAGCAGCGTAGCGGCTAGCGGGGGGTCCCAGGAGACCCAGTACTTC
>TRBV2|-|-|TRBJ1-1
CASSENRGAVTEAFF
TGTGCCAGCAGTGAAAATCGGGGGGCGGTCACTGAAGCTTTCTTT
>TRBV2|-|few|TRBJ2-2
CASRAGVAANTGELFF
TGTGCCAGCAGGGCAGGGGTGGCCGCGAACACCGGGGAGCTGTTTTTT
>TRBV30|TRBD2|-|TRBJ2-7
CAWSVGTSFHEQYF
TGTGCCTGGAGTGTAGGGACTAGCTTCCACGAGCAGTACTTC
>TRBV25-1|-|-|TRBJ2-7
CASSEVVEQYF
TGTGCCAGCAGTGAAGTGGTCGAGCAGTACTTC
>TRBV4-2|TRBD1|once|TRBJ1-1
CASSPDGRGRRTEAFF
TGTGCCAGCAGCCCGGATGGCAGGGGGCGCAGGACTGAAGCTTTCTTT
>TRBV19|TRBD1|-|TRBJ2-7
CASRDRCHF
TGTGCCAGTAGGGACAGGTGCCACTTC
>TRBV12-3/TRBV12-4|TRBD2|-|TRBJ2-1
CASSSQGGRSNEQFF
TGTGCCAGCAGTTCTCAGGGCGGGAGATCTAATGAGCAGTTCTTC
>TRBV7-9|TRBD1|-|TRBJ1-2
CASSPGTGRDGYTF
TGTGCCAGCAGCCCCGGGACAGGGAGAGATGGCTACACCTTC
>TRBV12-3/TRBV12-4|-|few|TRBJ2-2
CASSLSAPNTGELFF
TGTGCCAGCAGTTTAAGCGCTCCGAACACCGGGGAGCTGTTTTTT
>TRBV6-1|-|few|TRBJ1-3
CASSEGGGGNTIYF
TGTGCCAGCAGTGAAGGAGGAGGTGGAAACACCATATATTTT